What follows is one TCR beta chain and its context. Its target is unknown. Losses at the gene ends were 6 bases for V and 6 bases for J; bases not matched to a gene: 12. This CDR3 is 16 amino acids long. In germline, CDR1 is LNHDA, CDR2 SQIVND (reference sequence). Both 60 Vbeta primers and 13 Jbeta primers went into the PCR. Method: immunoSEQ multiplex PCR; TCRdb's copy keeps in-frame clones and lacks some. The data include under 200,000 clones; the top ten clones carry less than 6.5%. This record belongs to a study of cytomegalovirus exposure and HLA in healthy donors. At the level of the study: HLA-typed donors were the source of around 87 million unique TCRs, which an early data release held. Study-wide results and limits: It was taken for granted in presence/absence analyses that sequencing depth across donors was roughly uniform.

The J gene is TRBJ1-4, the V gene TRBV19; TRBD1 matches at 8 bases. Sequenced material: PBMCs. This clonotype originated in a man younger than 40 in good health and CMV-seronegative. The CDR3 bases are TGTGCCAGTAGCCAGCCCCGCCAGGGGGCGGATGAAAAACTGTTTTTT. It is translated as CASSQPRQGADEKLFF.